This T cell receptor (beta chain) was captured by sequencing in a study of monozygotic twins with inflammatory bowel disease. UMIs that included a 6-nucleotide sample barcode were added by template switching, which took place during cDNA synthesis. TCRdb re-called the 5' RACE reads and gives one entry per CDR3 protein, without DNA. The sample holds about 380,000 distinct CDR3 sequences. Germline CDR1 reads SGHRS; CDR2 reads YFSETQ. This CDR3 has 13 residues. One blood sample of 2.5 ml was taken from each donor. The authors isolated total RNA from whole blood without sorting T cells. The rearrangement uses TRBV5-1 and TRBJ1-6. Sequencing was performed on blood. The receptor's source is a human donor with ulcerative colitis or Crohn's disease, or a healthy co-twin of an affected twin (not recorded which). CDR3: CASSWEYNSPLHF.